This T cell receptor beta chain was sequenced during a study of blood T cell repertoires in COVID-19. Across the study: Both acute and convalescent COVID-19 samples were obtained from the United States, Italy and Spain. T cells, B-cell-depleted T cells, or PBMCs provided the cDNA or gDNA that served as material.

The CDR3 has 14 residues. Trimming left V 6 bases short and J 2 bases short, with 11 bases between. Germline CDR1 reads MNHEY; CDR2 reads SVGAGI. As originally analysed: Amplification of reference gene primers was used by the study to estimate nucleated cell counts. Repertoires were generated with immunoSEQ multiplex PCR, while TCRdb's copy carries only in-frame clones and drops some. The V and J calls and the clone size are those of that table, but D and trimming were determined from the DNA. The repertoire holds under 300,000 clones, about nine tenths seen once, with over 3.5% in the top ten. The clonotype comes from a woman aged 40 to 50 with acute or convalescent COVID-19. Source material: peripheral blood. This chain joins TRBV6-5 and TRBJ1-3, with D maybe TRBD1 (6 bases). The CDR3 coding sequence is TGTGCCAGCAGGGACCCAGGGGCTGGAAACACCATATATTTT. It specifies CASRDPGAGNTIYF.